A selection of T cell receptor beta chains follows, all from one sample in a study of T cell changes during pregnancy in multiple sclerosis. Using immunoSEQ multiplex PCR, the repertoire was profiled, and TCRdb retains in-frame clones only, with some absent. Found here are roughly 40,000 clones, approximately 94% of them singletons; the top ten hold roughly 1.2%. Here the sequenced sample was peripheral blood, taken before pregnancy. These TCRs come from a female donor with multiple sclerosis, enrolled in a pregnancy study. Both conserved end residues are part of each CDR3. A D gene is named only where the DNA matches it firmly. A clone size is listed for some rows: how often the clone was seen (once, few, many), or a class if it is expanded.

>.|TRBJ1-5|TRBV7-9|16|.
TGTGCCAGCAGCCCAATACAGGGCTATAGCAATCAGCCCCAGCATTTT
CASSPIQGYSNQPQHF
>.|TRBJ1-4|TRBV7-2|17|TRBD1
TGTGCCAGCAGCTTAGAGGTCAGGGGACAGGGTCGGGAAAAACTGTTTTTT
CASSLEVRGQGREKLFF
>.|TRBJ1-3|TRBV4-2|20|.
TGTGCCAGCAGCCAAGAATATCCCTCCTTGAAAGCGTCCTCTGGAAACACCATATATTTT
CASSQEYPSLKASSGNTIYF
>.|TRBJ1-1|TRBV4-3|17|.
TGCGCCAGCAGCCAAGAAGGGGTGGGCCTTGGGAACACTGAAGCTTTCTTT
CASSQEGVGLGNTEAFF
>.|TRBJ1-1|TRBV27|13|.
TGTGCCAGCAGTTTATTCAGGGCCACTGAAGCTTTCTTT
CASSLFRATEAFF
>.|TRBJ1-5|TRBV30|14|.
TGTGCCTGGAGTGTACGGGGGGGGCCTCAGCCCCAGCATTTT
CAWSVRGGPQPQHF
>.|TRBJ1-5|TRBV7-9|15|.
TGTGCCAGCCCAGGATCGGGGGGGCCCTGGGAGCCCCAGCATTTT
CASPGSGGPWEPQHF
>once|TRBJ1-2|TRBV7-9|13|.
TGTGCCAGCAGCTTACTCCAGGGCCCCAGCTACACCTTC
CASSLLQGPSYTF
>medium-sized|TRBJ1-5|TRBV7-3|17|.
TGTGCCAAAACAGCTGAGCTACGGAAGTATAGCAATCAGCCCCAGCATTTT
CAKTAELRKYSNQPQHF
>.|TRBJ1-4|TRBV4-2|15|.
TGTGCCAGCAGCCAAGAGAATAGTCTTAATGAAAAACTGTTTTTT
CASSQENSLNEKLFF
>once|TRBJ2-4|TRBV7-3|18|TRBD2
TGTGCCAGCAGCTTAGACCCTACGGGAGGGCCAGTCAAAAACATTCAGTACTTC
CASSLDPTGGPVKNIQYF
>.|TRBJ1-2|TRBV2|15|.
TGTGCCAGCAGTGAATTTGTCGACAGTAACTATGGCTACACCTTC
CASSEFVDSNYGYTF
>.|TRBJ2-7|TRBV18|15|TRBD2
TGTGCCAGCTCACCAGGGACTAGCGGACCCTACGAGCAGTACTTC
CASSPGTSGPYEQYF
>.|TRBJ2-1|TRBV7-2|14|.
TGTGCCAGCAGCTTTAAAACCCTATACAATGAGCAGTTCTTC
CASSFKTLYNEQFF
>once|TRBJ2-2|TRBV27|17|TRBD2
TGTGCCAGCAGTTTTTTTAGCGGGAGCTGGAACACCGGGGAGCTGTTTTTT
CASSFFSGSWNTGELFF
>once|TRBJ2-7|TRBV30|12|.
TGTGCCTGGAGTGGAGGTACCTACGAGCAGTACTTC
CAWSGGTYEQYF
>.|TRBJ2-1|TRBV5-5|12|.
TGTGCCAGCAGCTTGGGCCCACCGCCCGGGTTCTTC
CASSLGPPPGFF
>.|TRBJ2-1|TRBV4-1|16|TRBD1
TGCGCCAGCAGTGGACCGGGACAGTCGTCCTACAATGAGCAGTTCTTC
CASSGPGQSSYNEQFF
>.|TRBJ1-5|TRBV7-2|18|TRBD1
TGTGCCAGCAGTCCGACCGGGACAGGGGGTCATAGCAATCAGCCCCAGCATTTT
CASSPTGTGGHSNQPQHF
>once|TRBJ2-7|TRBV12-5|14|TRBD2
TGTGCTAGTGGTCTCACGGGGGGAGAATACGAGCAGTACTTC
CASGLTGGEYEQYF
>.|TRBJ1-4|TRBV2|15|.
TGTGCCAGCACCCGGGTTACGCTACCGGGTGAAAAACTGTTTTTT
CASTRVTLPGEKLFF
>.|TRBJ1-1|TRBV19|17|.
TGTGCCAGTAGTATCGATCGGGAGGGGACCGCTAACACTGAAGCTTTCTTT
CASSIDREGTANTEAFF
>.|TRBJ2-7|TRBV28|12|.
TGTGCCAGCAGTTTCGGGAGCTACGAGCAGTACTTC
CASSFGSYEQYF
>.|TRBJ1-3|TRBV30|15|.
TGTGCCTGGAGGCGGGACGGCTACTCTGGAAACACCATATATTTT
CAWRRDGYSGNTIYF
>.|TRBJ1-1|TRBV6-5|14|.
TGTGCCAGCAGTTACTCGAGCGGCAGGCACGAAGCTTTCTTT
CASSYSSGRHEAFF
>.|TRBJ2-7|TRBV4-1|15|TRBD2
TGCGCCAGCAGCCAAGACGGCGGGAGGGGATACGAGCAGTACTTC
CASSQDGGRGYEQYF
>.|TRBJ2-3|TRBV5-1|15|TRBD2
TGCGCCAGCACCAATAGCGGGAGAGGGCCAGATACGCAGTATTTT
CASTNSGRGPDTQYF
>.|TRBJ2-7|TRBV5-1|15|TRBD1
TGCGCCAGCAGCACAGGGACAGGGGGGCCCTACGAGCAGTACTTC
CASSTGTGGPYEQYF
>.|TRBJ1-1|TRBV7-9|15|TRBD1
TGTGCCAGCAGCACCGCGGGACAGGGGAACACTGAAGCTTTCTTT
CASSTAGQGNTEAFF
>.|TRBJ2-7|TRBV7-2|17|.
TGTGCCAGCAGTCTTAGGGGGGGGGCCGTACCTAGCCACGAGCAGTACTTC
CASSLRGGAVPSHEQYF
>.|TRBJ1-5|TRBV11-2|15|TRBD1
TGTGCCAGCAGCTCTACGGACAGGGGAAACCAGCCCCAGCATTTT
CASSSTDRGNQPQHF
>.|TRBJ2-7|TRBV18|14|TRBD1
TGTGCCAGCTCACCGGGACAGGATTTCTACGAGCAGTACTTC
CASSPGQDFYEQYF
>.|TRBJ2-3|TRBV2|15|.
TGTGCCAGCAGTGAGGGCAAAACAGGGACAGATACGCAGTATTTT
CASSEGKTGTDTQYF
>.|TRBJ2-7|TRBV9|11|.
TGTGCCAGCAGCCCCGGGTACGAGCAGTACTTC
CASSPGYEQYF
>.|TRBJ1-5|TRBV6-5|15|.
TGTGCCAGCAGTTACACAGGACAGAGCAATCAGCCCCAGCATTTT
CASSYTGQSNQPQHF
>.|TRBJ1-2|TRBV5-8|15|.
TGTGCCAGCAGCTTGTGGGGCTCGGAAACTTATGGCTACACCTTC
CASSLWGSETYGYTF
>.|TRBJ2-3|TRBV11-2|16|TRBD2
TGTGCCAGCAGCATCCCTAGCGGGAGGGTCGCAGATACGCAGTATTTT
CASSIPSGRVADTQYF
>.|TRBJ2-7|TRBV5-1|15|TRBD2
TGCGCCAGCAGCTTGGCTAGCGGGAGTGGTGACGAGCAGTACTTC
CASSLASGSGDEQYF
>.|TRBJ2-3|TRBV4-3|15|TRBD1
TGCGCCAGCAGCCTGACAGGGAAGGACACAGATACGCAGTATTTT
CASSLTGKDTDTQYF
>.|TRBJ2-3|TRBV5-1|12|TRBD2
TGCGCCAGCAGCTCTACTAGCGGGAGGCAGTATTTT
CASSSTSGRQYF
>.|TRBJ1-6|TRBV2|13|.
TGTGCCAGCATTAGACAGCAGAATTCACCCCTCCACTTT
CASIRQQNSPLHF
>.|TRBJ1-6|TRBV4-3|15|TRBD1
TGCGCCAGCAGTTCCTTGACAGGGGGGAATTCACCCCTCCACTTT
CASSSLTGGNSPLHF
>.|TRBJ2-3|TRBV28|15|TRBD2
TGTGCCAGCAGCTTAGCGGGAGGGAGCACAGATACGCAGTATTTT
CASSLAGGSTDTQYF
>once|TRBJ1-1|TRBV27|14|.
TGTGCCAGCAGTTTCTGGCATGGGAACACTGAAGCTTTCTTT
CASSFWHGNTEAFF
>.|TRBJ1-3|TRBV5-8|17|TRBD1
TGTGCCAGCAGCTTGTCTTACACCGGGACAGCTGGAAACACCATATATTTT
CASSLSYTGTAGNTIYF
>once|TRBJ1-1|TRBV27|21|.
TGTGCCAGCAGTTCCCGAGTTGGTGTCAGGGGCGTCCTCGATAAGAACACTGAAGCTTTCTTT
CASSSRVGVRGVLDKNTEAFF
>once|TRBJ2-7|TRBV5-1|14|TRBD1
TGCGCCAGCAGCTCGGGGACAGGGCCCTACGAGCAGTACTTC
CASSSGTGPYEQYF
>once|TRBJ2-3|TRBV9|17|TRBD2
TGTGCCAGCAGCGTAGGACTAGCGGGAGGGCCAACAGATACGCAGTATTTT
CASSVGLAGGPTDTQYF
>few|TRBJ1-2|TRBV5-4|14|.
TGTGCCAGCAGCTTGGACAGAAGAGACTATGGCTACACCTTC
CASSLDRRDYGYTF
>.|TRBJ1-6|TRBV7-2|13|.
TGTGCCAGCAGTAGGGCGGGAAATTCACCCCTCCACTTT
CASSRAGNSPLHF
>.|TRBJ1-2|TRBV7-2|18|TRBD1
TGTGCCAGCAGCTTAGAGGGACAGGGTAGATCAAGGGTGAACGGCTACACCTTC
CASSLEGQGRSRVNGYTF
>few|TRBJ1-1|TRBV19|13|.
TGTGCCAGTGGGTACAGCTTGAACACTGAAGCTTTCTTT
CASGYSLNTEAFF
>.|TRBJ1-4|TRBV12-1|14|.
TGTGCCAGCAGCTTTCGGGTCGTGAATGAAAAACTGTTTTTT
CASSFRVVNEKLFF
>.|TRBJ2-7|TRBV19|15|.
TGTGCCAGTAGTATACGACCGGAGAGACGCCACGAGCAGTACTTC
CASSIRPERRHEQYF
>.|TRBJ2-7|TRBV19|14|TRBD1
TGTGCCAGTAGCATTGGACAGGGGGCCGGCGAGCAGTACTTC
CASSIGQGAGEQYF
>.|TRBJ2-7|TRBV7-6|14|.
TGTGCCAGCAGCTTAGCGTCCACAGGCTACGAGCAGTACTTC
CASSLASTGYEQYF
>once|TRBJ2-3|TRBV7-9|13|.
TGTGCCAGCAGCTTAGCTCGTCGGGATACGCAGTATTTT
CASSLARRDTQYF